This entry is about one TCR beta chain. With 1 base clipped from V and 1 base from J, the junction kept 2 bases outside the gene matches. Per the germline V gene, CDR1 is LGHNA and CDR2 is YSLEER. This CDR3 spans 16 amino acids. Unique molecular identifiers tagged the TCRbeta library. TCRdb re-called the PCR reads through MiXCR, storing one row per CDR3 protein. The table lists some 600,000 distinct CDR3 sequences, about 15% of them singletons. The sample comes from a study of T-cell reconstitution after alpha-beta-depleted transplantation in children. V and J are TRBV4-3 and TRBJ2-1, with 9 bases fitting TRBD1. The sample consisted of PBMCs from the stem cell graft donor, taken from the stem cell graft. The sequence was collected from a human donor who donated a stem cell graft to a child with acute myeloid leukemia. CDR3 sequence (DNA): TGCGCCAGCAGCCAAGTCGACAGGGGGTCCTACAATGAGCAGTTCTTC. Translating gives CASSQVDRGSYNEQFF.